Below, 6 T cell receptor beta chains from the same sample are listed, as sequenced in a study of Graves' ophthalmopathy and Graves' hyperthyroidism. Amplification targeted the TCR beta CDR3 regions, with RNA transcripts as the source material. Amplification began with first-round RT-PCR using HTBI primers, then second-round multiplex PCR was performed. One entry per CDR3 protein, called by TCRdb with MiXCR from the multiplex PCR reads. Of about 740,000 distinct CDR3 sequences listed, approximately 40% were seen once; the top ten hold 40% to 45%. The sample was peripheral blood. The receptors were gathered from an adult man with Graves' ophthalmopathy.

This clonotype was recorded many times. The rearrangement links TRBV29-1 to TRBJ1-1; no firm D call. Germline lookup yields CDR1 SQVTM and CDR2 ANQGSEA. This CDR3 is 11 amino acids long. The V end lost 3 bases, the J end lost 2 bases, and 4 bases lay between the germline ends. CDR3 amino acids: CSVDFNTEAFF. Written as DNA, the CDR3 is TGCAGCGTTGATTTTAACACTGAAGCTTTCTTT.

This chain links TRBV6-4 with TRBJ2-5; TRBD2 matches at 10 bases. The CDR3 totals 14 residues. Germline V gene lookup returns CDR1 MRHNA and CDR2 SNTAGT. The V and J ends lost 6 bases and 7 bases, in that order; junction bases with no gene match: 8. This CDR3 reads CASSRLAGEGTQYF. The CDR3 bases are TGTGCCAGCAGCCGGCTAGCGGGGGAAGGGACCCAGTACTTC.

This chain uses TRBV11-1 with TRBJ2-5, with 10 bases identical to TRBD1. CDR1 and CDR2 from the germline V gene are SGHAT and FQDESV (reference sequence). The ends lost 3 bases at V and 5 bases at J; junction bases unmatched: 9. The CDR3 has 16 amino acids. The CDR3 bases are TGTGCCAGCAGCTTGCGGTGGGGACAGGGGTCGGAGACCCAGTACTTC. Translated: CASSLRWGQGSETQYF. Drawing the rest from reference TRBV11-1 and TRBJ2-5, the complete variable domain is EAEVAQSPRYKITEKSQAVAFWCDPISGHATLYWYRQILGQGPELLVQFQDESVVDDSQLPKDRFSAERLKGVDSTLKIQPAELGDSAMYLCASSLRWGQGSETQYFGPGTRLLVL.

This clonotype came up many times. CDR3 sequence (DNA): TGTGCCAGCAGTTACAGGGGCGGGAACACTGAAGCTTTCTTT. Its protein product is CASSYRGGNTEAFF. The chain employs TRBV6-5 and TRBJ1-1, with D maybe TRBD1 (5 bases). The V end lost 2 bases, the J end lost 1 base, and 8 bases lay between the germline ends. This CDR3 is 14 amino acids long. Germline CDR1 and CDR2: MNHEY and SVGAGI.

As concerns this clonotype: A much larger clone differs by one base, so this may be a read error. V gene TRBV2 combines with J gene TRBJ1-5, with 7 bases that match TRBD1. Germline lookup yields CDR1 SNHLY and CDR2 FYNNEI. The CDR3 loop spans 12 amino acids. V lost 10 bases, J lost 5 bases, and 5 bases stayed unmatched. CDR3 nucleotide sequence: TGTGCCACCAGGCAGGGGGATCAGCCCCAGCATTTT. Amino acid sequence: CATRQGDQPQHF.

The J gene is TRBJ2-7, the V gene TRBV10-3; TRBD1 matches at 9 bases. This CDR3 contains 16 residues. J was trimmed by 6 bases and V by 4 bases; bases with no gene match: 13. Germline assignment: CDR1 ENHRY and CDR2 SYGVKD. CDR3 loop: CAISAAGGTGRAEQYF. The CDR3 nucleotides are TGTGCCATCAGTGCCGCCGGGGGGACAGGGAGGGCCGAGCAGTACTTC.